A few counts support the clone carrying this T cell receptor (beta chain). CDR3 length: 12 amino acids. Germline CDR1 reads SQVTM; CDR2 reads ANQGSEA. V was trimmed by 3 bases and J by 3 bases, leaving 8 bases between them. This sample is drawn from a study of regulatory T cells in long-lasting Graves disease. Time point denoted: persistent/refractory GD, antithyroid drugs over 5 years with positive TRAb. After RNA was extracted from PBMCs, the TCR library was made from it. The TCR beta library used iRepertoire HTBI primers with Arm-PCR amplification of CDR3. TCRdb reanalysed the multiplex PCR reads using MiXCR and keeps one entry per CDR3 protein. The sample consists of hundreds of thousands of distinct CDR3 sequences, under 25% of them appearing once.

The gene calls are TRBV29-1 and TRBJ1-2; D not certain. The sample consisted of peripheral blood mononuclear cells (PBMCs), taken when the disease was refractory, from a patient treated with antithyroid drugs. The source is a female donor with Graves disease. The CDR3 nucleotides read TGCAGCGTTGAGGAGGTCCACTATGGCTACACCTTC. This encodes CSVEEVHYGYTF.